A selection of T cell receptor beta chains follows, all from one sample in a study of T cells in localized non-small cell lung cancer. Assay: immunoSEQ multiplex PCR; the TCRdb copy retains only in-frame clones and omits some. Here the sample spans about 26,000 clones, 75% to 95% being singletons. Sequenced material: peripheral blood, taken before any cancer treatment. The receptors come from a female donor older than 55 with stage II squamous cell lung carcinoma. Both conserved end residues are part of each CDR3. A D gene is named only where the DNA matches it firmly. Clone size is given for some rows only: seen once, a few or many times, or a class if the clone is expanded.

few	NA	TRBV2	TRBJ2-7	TGTGCCAGCAGTGGACTGACATTTGCTAGCTACGAGCAGTACTTC	CASSGLTFASYEQYF
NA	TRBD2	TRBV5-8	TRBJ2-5	TGTGCCAGCAGCCAACGGGGGGTATCGGAGACCCAGTACTTC	CASSQRGVSETQYF
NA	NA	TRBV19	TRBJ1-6	TGTGCCAGTAGCCCCTCTGATTCTTCACCCCTCCACTTT	CASSPSDSSPLHF
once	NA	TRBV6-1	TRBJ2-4	TGTGCCAGCAGCAACCCCGGGCTCCTGAGGCAGTACTTC	CASSNPGLLRQYF
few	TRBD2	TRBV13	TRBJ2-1	TGTGCCAGCAGCTTAAATCTAGCGGGGGGGCTTCAGCAGTTCTTC	CASSLNLAGGLQQFF
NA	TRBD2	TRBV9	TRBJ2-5	TGTGCCAGCAGCGCGCGACTAGCGGGAGTAGGTAGGGAGACCCAGTACTTC	CASSARLAGVGRETQYF
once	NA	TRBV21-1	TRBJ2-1	TGTGCCAGCAGGCCAGTGGGGGGACAGCAAGGTGAGCAGTTCTTC	CASRPVGGQQGEQFF
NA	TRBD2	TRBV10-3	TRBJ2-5	TGTGCCACCCGCATGGGGACTAGCGGGGGGGGTGGGGAGACCCAGTACTTC	CATRMGTSGGGGETQYF
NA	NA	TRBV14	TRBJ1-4	TGTGCCAGCAGCCAAGTTTATGAAAAACTGTTTTTT	CASSQVYEKLFF
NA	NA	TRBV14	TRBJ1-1	TGTGCCAGCAGCCAATACCGGACCACTGAAGCTTTCTTT	CASSQYRTTEAFF
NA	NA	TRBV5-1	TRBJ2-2	TGCGCCAGCAGCTTGGACACTGCGTTCACCGGGGAGCTGTTTTTT	CASSLDTAFTGELFF
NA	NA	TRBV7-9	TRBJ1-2	TGTGCCAGCAGCTTTACGGATATTCGGGGCTACACCTTC	CASSFTDIRGYTF
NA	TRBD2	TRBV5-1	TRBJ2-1	TGCGCCAGCAACCCGAGCGGGAGCACGAATGAGCAGTTCTTC	CASNPSGSTNEQFF
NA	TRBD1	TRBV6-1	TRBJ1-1	TGTGCCAGCACCTCCCTGGGGACAGGGGCCACTGAAGCTTTCTTT	CASTSLGTGATEAFF
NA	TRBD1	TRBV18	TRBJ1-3	TGTGCCAGCTCACTTACCGTAAAGACAGGGTCTGGAAACACCATATATTTT	CASSLTVKTGSGNTIYF
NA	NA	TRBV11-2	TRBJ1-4	TGTGCCCAAGGCAGGGAGGGTGAAAAACTGTTTTTT	CAQGREGEKLFF
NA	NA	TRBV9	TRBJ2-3	TGTGCCAGCAGCGTAGGGCTAGAGACGCAGTATTTT	CASSVGLETQYF
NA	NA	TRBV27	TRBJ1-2	TGTGCCAGCAGTTTATACAGCGGCATCCTCTATGGCTACACCTTC	CASSLYSGILYGYTF
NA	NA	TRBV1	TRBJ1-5	TGCACCAGCAGCCAGGTCGGGCAGGGGCATCAGCCCCAGCATTTT	CTSSQVGQGHQPQHF
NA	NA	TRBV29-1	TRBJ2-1	TGCAGCGTTGGATACAATGAGCAGTTCTTC	CSVGYNEQFF
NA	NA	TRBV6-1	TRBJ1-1	TGTGCCAGCAGTGAAGGGGGAGGGCCCAGGGGATACACTGAAGCTTTCTTT	CASSEGGGPRGYTEAFF
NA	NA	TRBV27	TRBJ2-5	TGTGCCAGCAGTGCAGGGGTGTGGGGCCGGAGCGTCCAAGAGACCCAGTACTTC	CASSAGVWGRSVQETQYF
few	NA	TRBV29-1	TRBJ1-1	TGCAGCCTCTCCCAGGGGTGGTCTGAAGCTTTCTTT	CSLSQGWSEAFF
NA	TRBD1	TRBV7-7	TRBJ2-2	TGTGCTAGCAGTCATAAAAGTGCCCAGACAGGGGGCTCCGGGGAGCTGTTTTTT	CASSHKSAQTGGSGELFF
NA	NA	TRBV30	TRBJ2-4	TGTGCCTGGAGTGGATGGGGGGGCCGCAAAAACATTCAGTACTTC	CAWSGWGGRKNIQYF
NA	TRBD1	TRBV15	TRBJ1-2	TGTGCCACCAGCAGAGCCGGGACAGGGACGAACTATGGCTACACCTTC	CATSRAGTGTNYGYTF
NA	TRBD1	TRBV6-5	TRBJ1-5	TGTGCCAGCACCAGGGACAGGACTAGCAATCAGCCCCAGCATTTT	CASTRDRTSNQPQHF
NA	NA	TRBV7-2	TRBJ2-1	TGTGCCAGCAGCTTAGCGAACGGGGCAATCAATGAGCAGTTCTTC	CASSLANGAINEQFF
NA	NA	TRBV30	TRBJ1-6	TGTGCCTGGAGTGAGGGGGGCGCGGGTTCACCCCTCCACTTT	CAWSEGGAGSPLHF
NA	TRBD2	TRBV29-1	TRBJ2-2	TGCAGCGTAGGACTAGGTCGAGTCGGGGAGCTGTTTTTT	CSVGLGRVGELFF
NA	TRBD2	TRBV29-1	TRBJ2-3	TGCAGCGTTGTCATAGCGGGAGACCCAACAGATACGCAGTATTTT	CSVVIAGDPTDTQYF
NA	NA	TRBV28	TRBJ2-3	TGTGCCAGCAAGCGGGGAGGGGGCATGTCAGATACGCAGTATTTT	CASKRGGGMSDTQYF
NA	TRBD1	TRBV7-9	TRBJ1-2	TGTGCCAGCAGCTTAGCCGCGGGACAGGGGAACTATGGCTACACCTTC	CASSLAAGQGNYGYTF
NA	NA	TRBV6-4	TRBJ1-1	TGTGCCAGCAGCAAACACCGGGACCCGCGGACTGAAGCTTTCTTT	CASSKHRDPRTEAFF
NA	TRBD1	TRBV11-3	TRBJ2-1	TGTGCCAGCAGCCCCGGGACAGCCTACAATGAGCAGTTCTTC	CASSPGTAYNEQFF
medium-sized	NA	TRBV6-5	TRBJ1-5	TGTGCCAGCAGCCCCCACCCGAGCAATCAGCCCCAGCATTTT	CASSPHPSNQPQHF
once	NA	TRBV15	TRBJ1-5	TGTGCCACCAGCAGAGATAGGGGAGGGGCCAATCAGCCCCAGCATTTT	CATSRDRGGANQPQHF
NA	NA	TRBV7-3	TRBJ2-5	TGTGCCAGCAGCTTAAAGAGGGGGGACCAAGAGACCCAGTACTTC	CASSLKRGDQETQYF
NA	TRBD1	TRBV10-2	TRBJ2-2	TGCGCCAGCAGAAAGGGACAGAACATACAGGGGAACAGGGCCGGGGAGCTGTTTTTT	CASRKGQNIQGNRAGELFF
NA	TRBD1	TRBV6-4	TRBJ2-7	TGTGCCAGCAGTGAGGCTGAGCCGAGGGGGACAGGGGAGAACTACGAGCAGTACTTC	CASSEAEPRGTGENYEQYF
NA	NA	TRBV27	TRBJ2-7	TGTGCCAGCAGTTTATTGGCAGGGCGGGGCGAGCAGTACTTC	CASSLLAGRGEQYF
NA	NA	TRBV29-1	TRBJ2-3	TGCAGCGTTAGGCACCCTAGCACAGATACGCAGTATTTT	CSVRHPSTDTQYF
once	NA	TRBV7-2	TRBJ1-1	TGTGCCAGCAGCTTCGGGTACACTGAAGCTTTCTTT	CASSFGYTEAFF
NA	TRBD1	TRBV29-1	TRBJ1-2	TGCAGCGTTGGGTGGGCAGGGGGACTATATGGCTACACCTTC	CSVGWAGGLYGYTF
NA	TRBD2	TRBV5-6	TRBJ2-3	TGTGCCAGCAGCTTGGAGGCCCTAGCGGGGGATACGCAGTATTTT	CASSLEALAGDTQYF
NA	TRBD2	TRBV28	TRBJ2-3	TGTGCCAGCAGAACGCTGGGGAGCGGGGGGGGCACAGATACGCAGTATTTT	CASRTLGSGGGTDTQYF
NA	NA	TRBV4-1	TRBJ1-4	TGCGCCAGCAGCCAAGACCCCGGGGAGGGTAATGAAAAACTGTTTTTT	CASSQDPGEGNEKLFF
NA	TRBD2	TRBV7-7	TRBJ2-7	TGTGCTAGCAGCCCGACTAGCGGGAGGGGCGAGCAGTACTTC	CASSPTSGRGEQYF
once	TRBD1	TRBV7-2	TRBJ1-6	TGTGCCAGCAGTTACGAAACAGGGGTGCTTCGGGGTTCACCCCTCCACTTT	CASSYETGVLRGSPLHF
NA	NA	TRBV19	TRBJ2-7	TGTGCCAGTAGCAACTACCTGGGCTACGAGCAGTACTTC	CASSNYLGYEQYF
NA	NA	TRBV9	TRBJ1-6	TGTGCCTCCCAGGCGAGGGATAATTCACCCCTCCACTTT	CASQARDNSPLHF